One and the same sample provided the 30 T cell receptor beta chains below, sequenced in a study of CD8+ T cells in alopecia areata (dated by TCRdb to the late 2010s). The library was made by the immunoSEQ multiplex PCR assay. RNA was extracted from all samples and reverse transcribed into cDNA, which served as template for TCR sequencing. Sourced from immuneACCESS, this table was stored by TCRdb with only in-frame sequences that have V and J called. A share of the clones is absent; for the studies checked, an unresolved V gene accounts for under half, and the remainder has no known explanation. The sample table records 150,000 to 200,000 clones; approximately 57% of these occur just once. The ten largest make up 12% to 15% of the sample. The time point tag for this specimen amounts to: roughly 24 weeks on oral tofacitinib. This sample's treatment or condition label indicates: oral pan-JAK inhibitor, 5-10 mg twice daily.

The sample was CD4+ T cells sorted from blood, taken at week 24, from a patient treated with tofacitinib. These receptors were taken from a human donor with alopecia areata.

V usage is TRBV30 and J usage is TRBJ1-5, with D tentatively TRBD1 (6 bases). This CDR3 comprises 13 residues. CDR1 and CDR2 (germline): GTSNPN, SVGIG (reference sequence). Trimming removed 3 bases from V and 4 bases from J, with 10 bases in between. CDR3 sequence reads: CAWSQTGNQPQHF. The CDR3 nucleotides are TGTGCCTGGAGCCAAACAGGGAATCAGCCCCAGCATTTT.

V is TRBV19 and J is TRBJ2-2; 9 nucleotides align to TRBD1. The CDR3 totals 14 residues. Germline V gene data show CDR1 as LNHDA and CDR2 as SQIVND (reference sequence). Unmatched junction bases numbered 2, after V lost 8 bases and J lost 1 base. The DNA of the CDR3 is TGTGCCAGTTCGGACAGGGGGAACACCGGGGAGCTGTTTTTT. Its translation is CASSDRGNTGELFF.

The V call is TRBV15, the J call TRBJ1-5; D is uncertain. The CDR3 covers 14 residues. Trimming shortened V by 3 bases and J by 4 bases, and 10 bases separated the two germline ends. Germline CDR1 reads LNHNV; CDR2 reads YYDKDF (reference sequence). The CDR3 spells CATSSPTTNQPQHF. Here the CDR3 DNA reads TGTGCCACCAGCAGCCCCACAACTAATCAGCCCCAGCATTTT.

This clone was recorded a few times. This chain links TRBV25-1 with TRBJ1-4; D not resolved. CDR3 size: 13 residues. Trimming left V 5 bases short and J 5 bases short, with 9 bases between. Germline V gives CDR1 MGHDK, CDR2 SYGVNS. CDR3 region: CASSPDSNEKLFF. For the CDR3, the DNA is TGTGCCAGCAGTCCGGACTCGAATGAAAAACTGTTTTTT.

Concerning this clone: One junction end does not reproduce the germline sequence, and a read error may be involved. This sequence joins TRBV5-6 and TRBJ2-1; D ambiguous. CDR3 size: 16 residues. The V gene's germline CDR1 is SGHDT and CDR2 YYEEEE. Here the CDR3 DNA reads TGCGCCAGCAGCCCATCAGCCGTAACCTCCTACAATGAGCAGTTCTTC. This encodes CASSPSAVTSYNEQFF.

The rearrangement links TRBV11-2 to TRBJ2-6, with 7 bases lining up with TRBD1. Germline trimming cut 8 bases from V and 2 bases from J; bases unmatched to any gene: 3. CDR1 is SGHAT and CDR2 is FQNNGV in the germline V gene. The CDR3 covers 14 residues. This CDR3 is CASRDRAGANVLTF. As DNA, the CDR3 is TGTGCCAGCCGGGACAGAGCTGGGGCCAACGTCCTGACTTTC.

This chain links TRBV29-1 with TRBJ1-4; D is unclear. The length of the CDR3 is 13 residues. The germline V gene has CDR1 SQVTM and CDR2 ANQGSEA. V lost 5 bases, J lost 5 bases, and 12 bases lay in between. The CDR3 spells CSVSLPLNEKLFF. CDR3 nucleotide sequence: TGCAGCGTTTCCCTCCCTTTGAATGAAAAACTGTTTTTT.

The V gene is TRBV7-2, the J gene TRBJ2-6, with TRBD2 matching 12 bases. The CDR3 consists of 18 residues. The germline V gene has CDR1 SGHTA and CDR2 FQGNSA. J lost 1 base, V lost 4 bases, and 5 bases had no gene match. The CDR3 loop reads CASSSSGGARSGANVLTF. As DNA, the CDR3 is TGTGCCAGCAGCTCTAGCGGGGGGGCCAGGTCTGGGGCCAACGTCCTGACTTTC. The full variable domain, completed using reference TRBV7-2 and TRBJ2-6, is GAGVSQSPSNKVTEKGKDVELRCDPISGHTALYWYRQSLGQGLEFLIYFQGNSAPDKSGLPSDRFSAERTGGSVSTLTIQRTQQEDSAVYLCASSSSGGARSGANVLTFGAGSRLTVL.

The rearrangement uses TRBV4-2 and TRBJ2-7, with D hard to call. The CDR3 is 13 amino acids. The ends were cut back, 3 bases at V and 3 bases at J, with 9 bases in the middle. Germline CDR1 is LGHNA and CDR2 is YNFKEQ. In DNA form, the CDR3 reads TGTGCCAGCAGCCATACAGCCAACTACGAGCAGTACTTC. This translates into CASSHTANYEQYF.

The chain couples TRBV29-1 to TRBJ1-4, with TRBD1 matching 7 bases. CDR3 length equals 14 residues. Germline loops: CDR1 SQVTM, CDR2 ANQGSEA. The trim removed 6 bases at V and 8 bases at J, leaving 12 bases unmatched. CDR3 protein: CSVGTADGGEKLFF. The CDR3 coding sequence is TGCAGCGTCGGGACAGCCGACGGAGGAGAAAAACTGTTTTTT. The complete variable domain, with remaining parts taken from reference TRBV29-1 and TRBJ1-4, reads SAVISQKPSRDICQRGTSLTIQCQVDSQVTMMFWYRQQPGQSLTLIATANQGSEATYESGFVIDKFPISRPNLTFSTLTVSNMSPEDSSIYLCSVGTADGGEKLFFGSGTQLSVL.

The chain recombines TRBV15 with TRBJ1-2, with D unresolved. The CDR3 has 15 residues. V lost 2 bases, J lost 4 bases, and 14 bases lay in between. Per the germline V gene, CDR1 is LNHNV and CDR2 is YYDKDF (reference sequence). CDR3 loop: CATSRLVPDGYGYTF. CDR3 sequence (DNA): TGTGCCACCAGCAGATTGGTCCCCGACGGCTATGGCTACACCTTC.

The chain couples TRBV5-1 to TRBJ2-3, with D maybe TRBD2 (5 bases). CDR1 and CDR2 from the germline V gene are SGHRS and YFSETQ. V lost 0 bases and J 0 bases, leaving 11 bases between the germline ends. CDR3 length equals 16 residues. The CDR3, as DNA: TGCGCCAGCAGCTTGGGGGCCAGGACTAGCACAGATACGCAGTATTTT. Its protein is CASSLGARTSTDTQYF.

The CDR3 reads CAISQQGVAFF. DNA of the CDR3: TGTGCCATCAGCCAACAGGGGGTAGCTTTCTTT. This chain joins TRBV10-3 and TRBJ1-1; TRBD1 matches at 8 bases. Per the germline V gene, CDR1 is ENHRY and CDR2 is SYGVKD. The junction had 4 bases not matched to a gene; V was cut back by 6 bases and J by 10 bases. The CDR3 spans 11 residues.

This clone has a single count. This chain uses TRBV29-1 with TRBJ2-3, with TRBD2 matching 7 bases. CDR3 length: 14 amino acids. CDR1 and CDR2 from the germline V gene are SQVTM and ANQGSEA. Unmatched junction bases numbered 8, after V lost 6 bases and J lost 2 bases. The CDR3 nucleotides are TGCAGCGTGGGTTCACTAGCGCCCACAGATACGCAGTATTTT. Translated, it gives CSVGSLAPTDTQYF.

This sequence joins TRBV14 and TRBJ1-4, with D perhaps matching TRBD1 (6 bases). V was shortened by 0 bases and J by 11 bases, with 10 bases between the two germline ends. The germline CDR1 and CDR2 sequences are SGHDN and FVKESK. This CDR3 is 13 amino acids long. The CDR3 DNA reads as TGTGCCAGCAGCCAAGAGAGCACAGGGAAACTGTTTTTT. Encoded protein: CASSQESTGKLFF.

This chain joins TRBV25-1 and TRBJ1-6, with D uncertain. The CDR3 runs to 16 residues. CDR1 is MGHDK, CDR2 SYGVNS, per germline. With 4 bases removed from V and 4 bases from J, the gap between germline ends came to 14 bases. CDR3 bases: TGTGCCAGCAGTGGTTTTGAGGGATCATATAATTCACCCCTCCACTTT. Translating it yields CASSGFEGSYNSPLHF.

The chain links TRBV30 to TRBJ2-6; D not resolved. The CDR3 loop spans 11 amino acids. CDR1 is GTSNPN and CDR2 is SVGIG in the germline V gene (reference sequence). Deletions cut 5 bases from V and 7 bases from J, with 6 bases between. CDR3 sequence reads: CAWGAANVLTF. As DNA, the CDR3 is TGTGCCTGGGGCGCAGCCAACGTCCTGACTTTC.

The chain joins TRBV18 to TRBJ1-1, with D unresolved. Germline V gene data show CDR1 as KGHSH and CDR2 as LQKENI. This CDR3 contains 14 residues. Trimming shortened V by 2 bases and J by 1 base, and 8 bases separated the two germline ends. The CDR3 is CASSPSAGNTEAFF. Here the CDR3 DNA reads TGTGCCAGCTCACCAAGTGCCGGGAACACTGAAGCTTTCTTT.

This clone appeared a single time. The chain is built from TRBV6-5 and TRBJ2-1; weak D call: TRBD1 (6 bases). Germline loops: CDR1 MNHEY, CDR2 SVGAGI. Trimming took off 5 bases at V and 8 bases at J, with 10 bases between the two ends. The CDR3 totals 12 residues. CDR3 coding DNA: TGTGCCAGCAGTATACAGGGAGATGAGCAGTTCTTC. It codes for CASSIQGDEQFF.

V is TRBV14 and J is TRBJ2-3, with D perhaps assigned TRBD1 or TRBD2 (6 bases each). V lost 1 base and J lost 4, with 15 bases in between. The CDR3 is 16 amino acids. Germline assignment: CDR1 SGHDN and CDR2 FVKESK. CDR3 in amino acids: CASSQGWGAQADTQYF. The CDR3 DNA sequence: TGTGCCAGCAGCCAAGGATGGGGGGCCCAGGCAGATACGCAGTATTTT.

The gene calls are TRBV29-1 and TRBJ2-7, with D unresolved. With 7 bases removed from V and 4 bases from J, the gap between germline ends came to 5 bases. CDR1 and CDR2 (germline): SQVTM, ANQGSEA. This CDR3 contains 9 residues. The CDR3 region has the DNA TGCAGCGGGAATTACGAGCAGTACTTC. Translation gives CSGNYEQYF.

This sequence joins TRBV7-9 and TRBJ1-1, with 10 bases identical to TRBD1. J was trimmed by 2 bases and V by 11 bases; bases with no gene match: 5. CDR3 size: 13 residues. Per germline, CDR1 SEHNR and CDR2 FQNEAQ (reference sequence). The CDR3 nucleotides read TGTGCCGGGGACAGGGGACATAACACTGAAGCTTTCTTT. Translating gives CAGDRGHNTEAFF.

The chain couples TRBV7-6 to TRBJ2-5, with 7 bases that match TRBD1. Germline values: CDR1 SGHVS, CDR2 FNYEAQ. Germline trimming cut 5 bases from V and 0 bases from J; bases unmatched to any gene: 3. The CDR3 sequence is 14 residues long. The CDR3 sequence is CASSQGQHQETQYF. The DNA of the CDR3 is TGTGCCAGCAGCCAGGGACAGCACCAAGAGACCCAGTACTTC.

The chain links TRBV5-1 to TRBJ2-7; D is unresolved. Germline V gene sequence: CDR1 SGHRS, CDR2 YFSETQ. The CDR3 is made up of 15 amino acids. Between the trimmed V and J ends, which lost 0 bases and 0 bases, there was a span of 10 bases. The CDR3 is CASSLEVGYSYEQYF. CDR3 sequence (DNA): TGCGCCAGCAGCTTGGAGGTGGGTTACTCCTACGAGCAGTACTTC.

The J gene is TRBJ1-6, the V gene TRBV19; the match to TRBD1 covers 8 bases. The CDR3 runs to 15 residues. J was trimmed by 9 bases and V by 6 bases; bases with no gene match: 10. CDR1 is LNHDA and CDR2 is SQIVND in the germline V gene (reference sequence). CDR3 sequence reads: CASRPQGAIGSPLHF. The DNA of the CDR3 is TGTGCCAGTAGACCTCAGGGGGCGATAGGTTCACCCCTCCACTTT.

The sample holds a few counts of this clone. J is TRBJ1-2 and V is TRBV5-1; no reliable D call. Germline-derived CDR1 and CDR2 are SGHRS and YFSETQ. V lost 0 bases to trimming and J lost 7 bases, with 7 bases between them. There are 12 residues in the CDR3. CDR3 loop: CASSLGVFGYTF. The CDR3 coding sequence is TGCGCCAGCAGCTTGGGGGTATTTGGCTACACCTTC.

The chain joins TRBV20-1 to TRBJ2-4; D remains unclear. Trimming cost V 5 bases and J 5 bases, with 7 bases left between them. The CDR3 covers 11 residues. CDR1 is DFQATT, CDR2 SNEGSKA, per germline (reference sequence). The CDR3 DNA reads as TGCAGTGCTTTGGCTGAAAACATTCAGTACTTC. It yields the protein CSALAENIQYF.

The genes are TRBV4-2 and TRBJ2-7, with TRBD1 identical over 11 bases. This CDR3 spans 17 amino acids. From germline, CDR1 is LGHNA and CDR2 YNFKEQ. V trimming: 2 bases; J trimming: 3 bases; junction bases outside the gene matches: 9. Written as DNA, the CDR3 is TGTGCCAGCAGCCAAACGCTGGCGGGGACAGGGGGCTACGAGCAGTACTTC. This encodes CASSQTLAGTGGYEQYF.

The genes are TRBV5-1 and TRBJ2-2; 8 bases map to TRBD2. Germline V gene lookup returns CDR1 SGHRS and CDR2 YFSETQ. The J segment lost 3 bases and the V segment lost 4 bases, leaving 5 bases of the junction unmatched. The CDR3 totals 15 residues. The CDR3 reads CASSPGGSDTGELFF. The DNA for the CDR3 is TGCGCCAGCAGCCCGGGGGGGTCGGACACCGGGGAGCTGTTTTTT.

This chain connects TRBV2 to TRBJ1-5; D not resolved. Between the trimmed V and J ends, which lost 7 bases and 2 bases, there was a span of 12 bases. The CDR3 contains 14 residues. CDR1 SNHLY and CDR2 FYNNEI come from the germline V gene. CDR3 sequence: CASMREMGNQPQHF. As DNA, the CDR3 is TGTGCCAGCATGAGGGAAATGGGCAATCAGCCCCAGCATTTT.